The 5 T cell receptor beta chains below come from one sample, sequenced in a study of T cell repertoires in cytomegalovirus infection. TCRdb passed the reads through MiXCR, listing each CDR3 protein once. The profile shows about 340,000 distinct CDR3 sequences, under 35% of them singletons. What these receptors recognize is not known. Here the sequenced sample was cultured PBMCs, taken from culture after CMV antigen stimulation. The receptor source for this set is a human donor in good health (CMV status not recorded). Some clones in this sample may be carry-over from other donors' samples.

The CDR3: CASSFYGGSYNEQFF. The CDR3 DNA reads TGTGCCAGCAGCTTTTACGGGGGGTCCTACAATGAGCAGTTCTTC. This chain joins TRBV7-9 and TRBJ2-1, with 7 positions matching TRBD2. J gave up 1 base and V 3 bases, and 3 bases lay outside the gene matches. This CDR3 has 15 residues. CDR1 is SEHNR, CDR2 FQNEAQ, per germline (reference sequence). Full variable domain (rest looked up from reference TRBV7-9 and TRBJ2-1): DTGVSQNPRHKITKRGQNVTFRCDPISEHNRLYWYRQTLGQGPEFLTYFQNEAQLEKSRLLSDRFSAERPKGSFSTLEIQRTEQGDSAMYLCASSFYGGSYNEQFFGPGTRLTVL.

This clonotype came up a few times. The chain recombines TRBV5-1 with TRBJ2-1; D gene uncertain. Germline loops: CDR1 SGHRS, CDR2 YFSETQ. V was cut by 0 bases and J by 1 base, with 11 bases left in between. The CDR3 extends over 16 amino acids. The CDR3 loop is CASSLGGRLSYNEQFF. CDR3 sequence (DNA): TGCGCCAGCAGCTTGGGGGGTCGGTTATCCTACAATGAGCAGTTCTTC. Full variable domain (rest looked up from reference TRBV5-1 and TRBJ2-1): KAGVTQTPRYLIKTRGQQVTLSCSPISGHRSVSWYQQTPGQGLQFLFEYFSETQRNKGNFPGRFSGRQFSNSRSEMNVSTLELGDSALYLCASSLGGRLSYNEQFFGPGTRLTVL.

V is TRBV5-6 and J is TRBJ1-2; D perhaps matches TRBD1 (5 bases). V dropped 3 bases and J dropped 5 bases, with 17 bases sitting between them. The CDR3 extends over 15 amino acids. Germline V CDR1 and CDR2: SGHDT, YYEEEE. The DNA of the CDR3 is TGTGCCAGCAGCTCAGCAGGGATAAGCCCTTATGGCTACACCTTC. Its protein is CASSSAGISPYGYTF. The whole variable domain, filled in from reference TRBV5-6 and TRBJ1-2, reads DAGVTQSPTHLIKTRGQQVTLRCSPKSGHDTVSWYQQALGQGPQFIFQYYEEEERQRGNFPDRFSGHQFPNYSSELNVNALLLGDSALYLCASSSAGISPYGYTFGSGTRLTVV.

CDR3 region: CSAIRQGSDGYTF. The DNA for the CDR3 is TGCAGTGCTATCCGACAGGGATCGGATGGCTACACCTTC. This chain uses TRBV20-1 with TRBJ1-2; 7 bases line up with TRBD1. The CDR3 covers 13 residues. In germline, CDR1 is DFQATT, CDR2 SNEGSKA (reference sequence). V lost 4 bases and J lost 6; bases outside the gene matches: 8.

In its sample, this clonotype was seen a few times. V is TRBV7-2 and J is TRBJ2-7; the D gene is possibly TRBD2 (6 bases). CDR3 length: 15 amino acids. V gave up 1 base and J gave up 5 bases, with 15 bases separating them. CDR1 and CDR2 from the germline V gene are SGHTA and FQGNSA. The CDR3 DNA reads TGTGCCAGCAGCTTAGACCCTCAGCGGGTAAACGAGCAGTACTTC. This encodes CASSLDPQRVNEQYF.